Listed below are T cell receptor beta chains from one sample, sequenced in a study of shared clonotypes between healthy human individuals. TCRdb's table, derived via immunoSEQ multiplex PCR, lists solely in-frame clones and lacks some. The sample shows 2 million or so clones, over 85% of them seen only once. Sequenced sample: naive CD8+ T cells sorted from blood. The receptors derive from a man younger than 30 in good health. Each CDR3 is given with its conserved first and last residue. Fields, in order: V gene, clone size, D gene, CDR3 length, J gene, CDR3 protein, CDR3 DNA. The D gene is left open where the match is weak. Size tells how often a clone was seen (once, few, many) or the class of an expanded clone, and some rows leave it out.

>TRBV29-1|.|.|11|TRBJ2-7
CSVQGTYEQYF
TGCAGCGTCCAGGGAACCTACGAGCAGTACTTC
>TRBV11-2|.|.|12|TRBJ2-7
CASSRTAYEQYF
TGTGCCAGCAGCCGGACAGCCTACGAGCAGTACTTC
>TRBV4-1|.|.|13|TRBJ2-5
CASSLSSGETQYF
TGCGCCAGCAGCTTAAGTAGCGGAGAGACCCAGTACTTC
>TRBV21-1|.|.|13|TRBJ2-1
CASSKGKLYEQFF
TGTGCCAGCAGCAAAGGGAAGCTGTATGAGCAGTTCTTC
>TRBV9|once|.|15|TRBJ1-5
CASSKAGIPHQPQHF
TGTGCCAGCAGCAAAGCGGGAATCCCGCATCAGCCCCAGCATTTT
>TRBV7-9|.|.|14|TRBJ2-7
CASSLGLLAGEQYF
TGTGCCAGCAGCTTAGGGCTCCTCGCGGGCGAGCAGTACTTC
>TRBV9|.|.|13|TRBJ1-2
CASSGTVNYGYTF
TGTGCCAGCAGCGGGACAGTGAACTATGGCTACACCTTC
>TRBV11-3|.|TRBD1|14|TRBJ2-1
CASSLASGGNEQFF
TGTGCCAGCAGCTTAGCGTCAGGGGGCAATGAGCAGTTCTTC
>TRBV27|.|TRBD2|16|TRBJ2-1
CASSLGLAGRLNEQFF
TGTGCCAGCAGTTTAGGACTAGCGGGGAGGTTGAATGAGCAGTTCTTC
>TRBV27|.|.|15|TRBJ2-7
CASSFSLASSYEQYF
TGTGCCAGCAGTTTTTCCCTCGCGTCGTCCTACGAGCAGTACTTC
>TRBV7-3|.|.|13|TRBJ2-1
CASSLHRVYEQFF
TGTGCCAGCAGCTTACACAGGGTGTATGAGCAGTTCTTC
>TRBV14|.|.|18|TRBJ1-5
CASSHPPIIPTSNQPQHF
TGTGCCAGCAGCCATCCCCCAATTATCCCAACTAGCAATCAGCCCCAGCATTTT
>TRBV9|.|TRBD2|14|TRBJ2-3
CASSASGSSDTQYF
TGTGCCAGCAGCGCTAGCGGGAGTTCAGATACGCAGTATTTT
>TRBV5-1|.|.|15|TRBJ2-7
CASSLSQGVLYEQYF
TGCGCCAGCAGCTTGTCACAGGGAGTCTTATACGAGCAGTACTTC
>TRBV7-6|.|TRBD2|16|TRBJ2-1
CASSSSLSGSYNEQFF
TGTGCCAGCAGTTCCTCCCTTAGCGGGAGTTACAATGAGCAGTTCTTC
>TRBV11-2|once|.|16|TRBJ2-7
CASSLGEGGSSYEQYF
TGTGCCAGCAGCTTAGGTGAGGGGGGGAGCTCCTACGAGCAGTACTTC
>TRBV4-1|.|.|13|TRBJ2-1
CASSPDPGDEQFF
TGCGCCAGCAGTCCCGACCCGGGCGATGAGCAGTTCTTC
>TRBV28|.|.|13|TRBJ1-2
CASSVGSNYGYTF
TGTGCCAGCAGCGTGGGATCTAACTATGGCTACACCTTC
>TRBV4-1|.|.|16|TRBJ2-5
CASSLQEGATQETQYF
TGCGCCAGCAGCCTGCAGGAGGGGGCAACTCAAGAGACCCAGTACTTC
>TRBV5-1|.|.|14|TRBJ2-7
CASSSGEEAYEQYF
TGCGCCAGCAGCTCAGGGGAGGAGGCCTACGAGCAGTACTTC
>TRBV19|.|.|15|TRBJ1-2
CASSIWPPNNYGYTF
TGTGCCAGTAGTATATGGCCGCCGAATAACTATGGCTACACCTTC
>TRBV10-1|.|.|14|TRBJ2-2
CARVTNTNTGELFF
TGCGCCAGGGTGACAAACACTAACACCGGGGAGCTGTTTTTT
>TRBV6-6|.|.|12|TRBJ1-4
CATAPLDERLFF
TGTGCCACCGCCCCTCTGGATGAAAGACTGTTTTTT
>TRBV7-9|.|.|15|TRBJ2-3
CASSLARTSTDTQYF
TGTGCCAGCAGCTTAGCGAGGACTAGCACAGATACGCAGTATTTT
>TRBV27|.|TRBD2|16|TRBJ2-7
CASSLFAGGPQYEQYF
TGTGCCAGCAGTTTATTTGCGGGGGGGCCTCAATACGAGCAGTACTTC
>TRBV2|.|TRBD1|13|TRBJ2-7
CATGQGVFYEQYF
TGTGCCACGGGACAGGGGGTATTCTACGAGCAGTACTTC
>TRBV19|.|TRBD1|15|TRBJ1-1
CARPGDRELNTEAFF
TGTGCCAGACCCGGGGACAGGGAATTGAACACTGAAGCTTTCTTT
>TRBV19|.|.|14|TRBJ2-1
CASSMIPSSCEQFF
TGTGCCAGTAGTATGATTCCGTCGAGTTGTGAGCAGTTCTTC
>TRBV19|.|.|16|TRBJ2-7
CASSMIGVLSSYEQYF
TGTGCCAGTAGTATGATAGGCGTCTTGAGCTCCTACGAGCAGTACTTC
>TRBV27|.|.|13|TRBJ2-2
CASSAQGTGELFF
TGTGCCAGCAGCGCACAGGGTACCGGGGAGCTGTTTTTT
>TRBV19|.|.|14|TRBJ2-2
CASSRKSNTGELFF
TGTGCCAGTAGTCGAAAGTCTAACACCGGGGAGCTGTTTTTT
>TRBV29-1|.|.|11|TRBJ2-7
CSVEERYEQYF
TGCAGCGTTGAAGAGCGCTACGAGCAGTACTTC
>TRBV27|.|.|14|TRBJ2-7
CASSLMGSRDEQYF
TGTGCCAGCAGCCTAATGGGGAGCCGCGACGAGCAGTACTTC
>TRBV18|.|.|16|TRBJ2-3
CASSFDEAKSTDTQYF
TGTGCCAGCTCATTCGACGAAGCCAAAAGCACAGATACGCAGTATTTT
>TRBV6-1|.|.|12|TRBJ2-7
CASSGDMDEQYF
TGTGCCAGCAGTGGGGACATGGACGAGCAGTACTTC
>TRBV5-6|.|.|16|TRBJ1-1
CASSLAPVPVNTEAFF
TGTGCCAGCAGCTTGGCGCCCGTACCCGTGAACACTGAAGCTTTCTTT
>TRBV7-9|.|.|14|TRBJ2-7
CASSQDLSSYEQYF
TGTGCCAGCAGTCAAGACTTAAGCTCCTACGAGCAGTACTTC
>TRBV30|few|.|12|TRBJ2-7
CAWSVGRYEQYF
TGTGCCTGGAGTGTAGGCAGGTACGAGCAGTACTTC
>TRBV29-1|.|.|14|TRBJ2-2
CSVEDPLYTGELFF
TGCAGCGTTGAAGATCCGCTTTACACCGGGGAGCTGTTTTTT
>TRBV5-5|.|.|17|TRBJ1-5
CASSLGHLRESNQPQHF
TGTGCCAGCAGCTTGGGACACCTCAGGGAATCAAATCAGCCCCAGCATTTT
>TRBV7-8|.|.|12|TRBJ2-7
CASSDAMGPQYF
TGTGCCAGCAGCGACGCTATGGGCCCGCAGTACTTC
>TRBV4-1|.|.|14|TRBJ2-5
CASSPTPGAGAQYF
TGCGCCAGCAGCCCCACACCGGGGGCCGGGGCCCAGTACTTC
>TRBV6-1|.|.|15|TRBJ1-1
CASSEEVGGGAEAFF
TGTGCCAGCAGTGAAGAGGTAGGGGGGGGCGCTGAAGCTTTCTTT
>TRBV27|.|.|14|TRBJ2-5
CASSQSGVEETQYF
TGTGCCAGCAGCCAATCCGGGGTTGAAGAGACCCAGTACTTC
>TRBV7-9|.|.|17|TRBJ2-2
CASSFGRPGVDTGELFF
TGTGCCAGCAGCTTTGGCAGGCCGGGGGTTGACACCGGGGAGCTGTTTTTT
>TRBV7-2|.|TRBD2|15|TRBJ2-1
CASSLIAGSYNEQFF
TGTGCCAGCAGCCTGATAGCGGGGTCCTACAATGAGCAGTTCTTC
>TRBV7-9|.|TRBD1|14|TRBJ1-5
CASTKEGAAQPQHF
TGTGCCAGCACCAAGGAGGGGGCTGCGCAGCCCCAGCATTTT
>TRBV10-1|few|.|13|TRBJ1-1
CASRDTMNTEAFF
TGCGCCAGCAGAGACACCATGAACACTGAAGCTTTCTTT
>TRBV19|.|.|13|TRBJ1-1
CASNDDGNTEAFF
TGTGCCAGCAACGACGACGGGAACACTGAAGCTTTCTTT
>TRBV4-1|once|.|15|TRBJ2-7
CASSQSAGGGYEQYF
TGCGCCAGCAGCCAAAGCGCAGGTGGTGGGTACGAGCAGTACTTC
>TRBV28|.|.|14|TRBJ2-5
CASSPGDDQETQYF
TGTGCCAGCAGCCCTGGTGACGACCAAGAGACCCAGTACTTC
>TRBV18|.|.|15|TRBJ1-1
CASSPSKGVDTEAFF
TGTGCCAGCTCACCCAGCAAGGGGGTAGACACTGAAGCTTTCTTT
>TRBV19|.|TRBD1|17|TRBJ1-5
CASSILLGGQGNQPQHF
TGTGCCAGTAGTATTCTTCTCGGGGGACAGGGAAATCAGCCCCAGCATTTT
>TRBV6-6|.|TRBD1|15|TRBJ1-6
CASSTPGQGYSPLHF
TGTGCCAGCAGTACACCGGGACAGGGGTATTCACCCCTCCACTTT
>TRBV5-4|.|.|14|TRBJ2-3
CASSFSGRTDTQYF
TGTGCCAGCAGCTTTAGCGGACGCACAGATACGCAGTATTTT
>TRBV5-1|.|TRBD2|19|TRBJ2-1
CASSGRTPGLAGAGNEQFF
TGCGCCAGCAGCGGCAGGACCCCGGGACTAGCGGGAGCTGGTAATGAGCAGTTCTTC
>TRBV5-1|.|.|14|TRBJ1-2
CASSLADGKNGYTF
TGCGCCAGCAGCTTGGCCGACGGGAAAAATGGCTACACCTTC
>TRBV2|.|TRBD1|14|TRBJ2-7
CASSLDRQGWEQYF
TGTGCCAGCAGCCTAGACCGACAGGGGTGGGAGCAGTACTTC
>TRBV6-1|.|.|15|TRBJ1-5
CASSGGGNSNQPQHF
TGTGCCAGCAGCGGGGGTGGAAATAGCAATCAGCCCCAGCATTTT
>TRBV7-8|once|TRBD1|17|TRBJ1-2
CASSPERGTGRNYGYTF
TGTGCCAGCAGCCCCGAGCGGGGGACAGGGAGGAACTATGGCTACACCTTC